A single sample is the source of the 23 T cell receptor beta chains below, sequenced in a study of cytomegalovirus exposure and HLA in healthy donors. The assay was immunoSEQ multiplex PCR, and TCRdb's table has in-frame clones only and misses some. The data contain over 120,000 clones, over 90% of them singletons. The sample was PBMCs. These receptors came from a man younger than 35 in good health and CMV-seropositive.

The chain has TRBV12-5 and TRBJ1-1; TRBD1 is a possible D gene (6 bases). Looked up from germline, CDR1 is LGHNT and CDR2 is FRNRAP. The CDR3 sequence is 15 residues long. With 2 bases removed from V and 0 bases from J, the gap between germline ends came to 10 bases. CDR3 sequence (DNA): TGTGCTAGTGGTTTGCAGGGGCCGATGAACACTGAAGCTTTCTTT. It encodes CASGLQGPMNTEAFF.

The CDR3 DNA is TGTGCCAGCAGCGTAGTCCCAGCGGGGAACACCGGGGAGCTGTTTTTT. Translation: CASSVVPAGNTGELFF. The rearrangement joins TRBV9 to TRBJ2-2; D might be TRBD2 (6 bases). The CDR3 is 16 amino acids. V was clipped by 0 bases and J by 1 base, with 10 bases between them. The germline gives CDR1 SGDLS, CDR2 YYNGEE.

The rearrangement joins TRBV5-1 to TRBJ1-1; possible D gene TRBD1, 5 bases. V was trimmed by 3 bases and J by 5 bases, leaving 17 bases between them. The CDR3 is made up of 15 amino acids. The germline V gene has CDR1 SGHRS and CDR2 YFSETQ. CDR3 sequence: CASSSTGGTKTEAFF. The CDR3 DNA is TGCGCCAGCAGCTCCACCGGGGGGACGAAGACTGAAGCTTTCTTT. The complete variable domain, with remaining parts taken from reference TRBV5-1 and TRBJ1-1, reads KAGVTQTPRYLIKTRGQQVTLSCSPISGHRSVSWYQQTPGQGLQFLFEYFSETQRNKGNFPGRFSGRQFSNSRSEMNVSTLELGDSALYLCASSSTGGTKTEAFFGQGTRLTVV.

The chain has TRBV5-1 and TRBJ2-3; 10 nucleotides match TRBD2. The CDR3 spans 15 residues. Germline trimming cut 3 bases from V and 7 bases from J; bases unmatched to any gene: 8. In germline, CDR1 is SGHRS, CDR2 YFSETQ. The CDR3 spells CASSSGLAVPNTQYF. The CDR3 bases are TGCGCCAGCAGCTCCGGACTAGCGGTCCCGAATACGCAGTATTTT.

The chain joins TRBV30 to TRBJ1-2; tentative D call: TRBD1 (5 bases). V gave up 3 bases and J gave up 0 bases, with 14 bases separating them. CDR1 is GTSNPN, CDR2 SVGIG, per germline (reference sequence). The CDR3 covers 15 residues. This chain's CDR3 is CAWRQDSAANYGYTF. CDR3 in DNA: TGTGCCTGGAGGCAAGACAGCGCCGCTAACTATGGCTACACCTTC.

CDR3 sequence: CASIQTQNTGELFF. The CDR3 DNA follows: TGTGCCAGCATCCAGACTCAGAACACCGGGGAGCTGTTTTTT. The chain carries TRBV9 and TRBJ2-2; D remains ambiguous. CDR3 size: 14 residues. Trimming removed 6 bases at V and 1 base at J, with 10 bases between. Germline V gene lookup returns CDR1 SGDLS and CDR2 YYNGEE.

The gene calls are TRBV7-2 and TRBJ2-1, with D maybe TRBD2 (5 bases). The V and J ends lost 1 base and 4 bases respectively, with 14 bases between them. The germline CDR1 and CDR2 sequences are SGHTA and FQGNSA. This CDR3 has 16 residues. The CDR3 DNA sequence: TGTGCCAGCAGCTTAGGCGGGCCCAGATCTTACAATGAGCAGTTCTTC. It specifies CASSLGGPRSYNEQFF.

The rearrangement joins TRBV7-9 to TRBJ1-1; 12 bases are a match to TRBD1. Trimming at V came to 4 bases and at J to 4 bases, leaving 4 bases not matched to a gene. Germline V gene lookup returns CDR1 SEHNR and CDR2 FQNEAQ (reference sequence). The length of the CDR3 is 15 residues. The CDR3 region is CASSYRDRGLTEAFF. Written as DNA, the CDR3 is TGTGCCAGCAGCTACCGGGACAGGGGGCTCACTGAAGCTTTCTTT.

The chain joins TRBV5-6 to TRBJ2-1; 10 bases fit TRBD1. V lost 5 bases and J lost 5; bases outside the gene matches: 1. The CDR3 runs to 13 residues. Germline CDR1 and CDR2: SGHDT and YYEEEE. As DNA, the CDR3 is TGTGCCAGCAGGACAGGGGGCCACAATGAGCAGTTCTTC. Translation gives CASRTGGHNEQFF. Full variable domain (remainder filled in from reference TRBV5-6 and TRBJ2-1): DAGVTQSPTHLIKTRGQQVTLRCSPKSGHDTVSWYQQALGQGPQFIFQYYEEEERQRGNFPDRFSGHQFPNYSSELNVNALLLGDSALYLCASRTGGHNEQFFGPGTRLTVL.

V and J are TRBV27 and TRBJ1-2, with 8 bases lining up with TRBD1. The CDR3 runs to 13 residues. J gave up 2 bases and V 8 bases, and 4 bases lay outside the gene matches. Germline CDR1 MNHEY, CDR2 SMNVEV (reference sequence). The CDR3, as DNA: TGTGCCAGCCGACGGACAGGGAACTATGGCTACACCTTC. The encoded protein is CASRRTGNYGYTF.

The chain carries TRBV28 and TRBJ1-4; no clear D gene. The CDR3 spans 15 residues. Trimming removed 1 base from V and 8 bases from J, with 14 bases in between. Germline-derived CDR1 and CDR2 are MDHEN and SYDVKM. In nucleotides, the CDR3 is TGTGCCAGCAGTTTATATGTTCTCGGTAGAGAAAAACTGTTTTTT. Its protein is CASSLYVLGREKLFF.

This chain links TRBV2 with TRBJ1-1; D possibly corresponds to TRBD1 (5 bases). Germline CDR1 is SNHLY and CDR2 is FYNNEI. The ends were cut back, 7 bases at V and 6 bases at J, with 15 bases in the middle. CDR3 length: 13 residues. CDR3 protein: CASKGEGISEAFF. CDR3 DNA sequence: TGTGCCAGCAAAGGGGAGGGAATTTCTGAAGCTTTCTTT.

V and J are TRBV4-1 and TRBJ1-1; 7 bases match TRBD1. There are 15 residues in the CDR3. Germline values: CDR1 MGHRA, CDR2 YSYEKL. J gave up 2 bases and V 8 bases, and 11 bases lay outside the gene matches. CDR3 residues: CASDPYRGSNTEAFF. The CDR3 DNA reads as TGCGCCAGCGACCCCTACAGGGGTTCCAACACTGAAGCTTTCTTT.

This chain uses TRBV5-5 with TRBJ2-7; maybe TRBD2 (6 bases). The CDR3 runs to 14 residues. Trimming shortened V by 0 bases and J by 0 bases, and 7 bases separated the two germline ends. Germline CDR1 is SGHKS and CDR2 is YYEKEE (reference sequence). In nucleotides, the CDR3 is TGTGCCAGCAGCTTGGTCGGGAGCTCCTACGAGCAGTACTTC. This codes for CASSLVGSSYEQYF.

The chain has TRBV19 and TRBJ2-2, with 13 bases fitting TRBD2. Germline CDR1 is LNHDA and CDR2 is SQIVND (reference sequence). CDR3 size: 17 residues. V lost 3 bases, J lost 6 bases, and 7 bases stayed unmatched. The CDR3 reads CASSIGLAGASAGELFF. DNA for the CDR3: TGTGCCAGTAGTATCGGACTAGCGGGAGCGAGCGCCGGGGAGCTGTTTTTT.

The V gene is TRBV2, the J gene TRBJ2-7, with D tentatively TRBD2 (5 bases). Trimming shortened V by 7 bases and J by 6 bases, and 16 bases separated the two germline ends. This CDR3 has 13 residues. Germline values: CDR1 SNHLY, CDR2 FYNNEI. The CDR3: CASKAGMRFEQYF. The CDR3 DNA follows: TGTGCCAGCAAGGCCGGGATGAGATTCGAGCAGTACTTC.

The chain employs TRBV28 and TRBJ1-2; TRBD1 matches at 9 bases. The length of the CDR3 is 13 residues. Germline-derived CDR1 and CDR2 are MDHEN and SYDVKM. V dropped 5 bases and J dropped 8; count of bases not matched to a gene: 6. CDR3 sequence reads: CASSPQGAGGYTF. CDR3 bases: TGTGCCAGCAGTCCACAGGGGGCGGGAGGCTACACCTTC.

The chain joins TRBV28 to TRBJ2-5, with 9 bases matching TRBD2. This CDR3 is 14 amino acids long. V shed 4 bases and J 5 bases; nucleotides not matched to a gene: 5. The germline CDR1 and CDR2 sequences are MDHEN and SYDVKM. DNA of the CDR3: TGTGCCAGCAGTTCTTACAGCGGGGGGGAGACCCAGTACTTC. It translates to CASSSYSGGETQYF.

This clone was observed a single time. The chain uses TRBV7-9 and TRBJ2-5, with D possibly matching TRBD2 (5 bases). This CDR3 is built from 15 residues. The ends were cut back, 5 bases at V and 5 bases at J, with 18 bases in the middle. Looked up from germline, CDR1 is SEHNR and CDR2 is FQNEAQ (reference sequence). Written as DNA, the CDR3 is TGTGCCAGCAGCAAAATTGGACGGACTGGGGAGACCCAGTACTTC. Translation: CASSKIGRTGETQYF.

The gene calls are TRBV4-1 and TRBJ2-7; D may be TRBD1 (6 bases). CDR3 size: 14 residues. Germline CDR1 reads MGHRA; CDR2 reads YSYEKL. V dropped 3 bases and J dropped 2 bases, with 11 bases sitting between them. The CDR3 region is CASSQQGTPYEQYF. In nucleotides, the CDR3 is TGCGCCAGCAGCCAGCAGGGGACCCCCTACGAGCAGTACTTC.

V and J are TRBV4-1 and TRBJ2-7; D unresolved. From germline, CDR1 is MGHRA and CDR2 YSYEKL. Trimming stripped 0 bases from V and 9 bases from J, with 12 bases between. The CDR3 consists of 13 residues. The CDR3 region is CASSQEVSFRQYF. Written as DNA, the CDR3 is TGCGCCAGCAGCCAAGAAGTATCGTTTAGGCAGTACTTC.

V usage is TRBV4-2 and J usage is TRBJ2-5, with D possibly matching TRBD2 (6 bases). V lost 0 bases and J lost 0, with 14 bases in between. CDR1 is LGHNA, CDR2 YNFKEQ, per germline. This CDR3 region has 17 residues. Written as DNA, the CDR3 is TGTGCCAGCAGCCAAGAGCCTAGCGTTCAGTACCAAGAGACCCAGTACTTC. It yields the protein CASSQEPSVQYQETQYF.

A few counts support this clone. J is TRBJ2-7 and V is TRBV2; D gene uncertain. The length of the CDR3 is 13 residues. Germline V CDR1 and CDR2: SNHLY, FYNNEI. Trimming took off 6 bases at V and 2 bases at J, with 11 bases between the two ends. CDR3 nucleotides: TGTGCCAGCAGCTCCGTGGCGGCCTACGAGCAGTACTTC. Translating gives CASSSVAAYEQYF.